The 15 T cell receptor beta chains below come from one sample, sequenced in a study of T cell clonality in common variable immunodeficiency. The assay was immunoSEQ multiplex PCR, and TCRdb's table has in-frame clones only and misses some. This sample has approximately 44,000 clones, each found more than once. The sample consisted of peripheral blood mononuclear cells. The receptor set was obtained from a person aged 18 to 70 in good health.

This clone occurred many times. Relative to the germline gene, one junction end is altered; a read error may explain this. The read terminates 3 residues ahead of where the CDR3 ends, so the germline J gene completes it. The chain joins TRBV4-2 to TRBJ1-2; D perhaps matches TRBD1 (5 bases). The CDR3 has 18 amino acids. CDR1 and CDR2 (germline): LGHNA, YNFKEQ. The sequenced part of the CDR3 DNA is TGCGCCAGCAGCCAAGGTCGGGGGTTAAGTACGGGGAGCTATGGC. This encodes CASSQGRGLSTGSYG. The entire CDR3 sequence reads CASSQGRGLSTGSYGYTF.

This clone was seen many times. The sequenced part of the CDR3 DNA is TGCAGTGCCGGCTTCCAAGGACAAACG. Translated: CSAGFQGQT. The whole CDR3 region reads CSAGFQGQTQYF. The gene calls are TRBV20-1 and TRBJ2-3, with D possibly matching TRBD1 (5 bases). The CDR3 is cut off 3 residues early in the read; its end comes from the germline J gene. The CDR3 runs to 12 residues. CDR1 and CDR2 from the germline V gene are DFQATT and SNEGSKA (reference sequence).

This clone was observed many times. The read finishes 3 residues shy of the CDR3 end, and the germline J gene is used to complete it. The V call is TRBV5-1, the J call TRBJ1-2, with unresolved D. V lost 4 bases and J 0 bases, leaving 16 bases between the germline ends. CDR3 size: 16 residues. Germline values: CDR1 SGHRS, CDR2 YFSETQ. CDR3 DNA, as far as it was read: TGCGCCAGCAGCCAAGGTTCTACAGTTCCTAACTATGGC. Its protein is CASSQGSTVPNYG. The full-length CDR3 reads as CASSQGSTVPNYGYTF.

This clone was seen ten or more times. The CDR3 goes on 3 residues after the read ends, and that part is filled in from the germline J gene. The rearrangement joins TRBV20-1 to TRBJ1-1, with TRBD1 identical over 11 bases. Germline CDR1 DFQATT, CDR2 SNEGSKA (reference sequence). The CDR3 loop spans 16 amino acids. V shed 3 bases, J shed 7 bases, and the junction held 13 bases outside the gene matches. CDR3 DNA, as far as it was read: TGCAGTGCTAGTTCTCGAGGACAGGGGGCAGGTAATGAA. Its translation: CSASSRGQGAGNE. The whole CDR3 protein reads CSASSRGQGAGNEAFF.

Ten or more counts support this clone. The read stops 3 residues short of the end of the CDR3; the missing end is completed from the germline J gene. This chain joins TRBV10-3 and TRBJ2-5; possibly TRBD1 for D (6 bases). The CDR3 runs to 12 residues. Trimming stripped 10 bases from V and 5 bases from J, with 14 bases between. Germline assignment: CDR1 ENHRY and CDR2 SYGVKD. The CDR3: CATGQSDETQYF. The CDR3 DNA, read in part, is TGTGCCACAGGACAGAGCGACGAGACC.

This clone has a count of ten or more. Read sequence stops 3 residues before the CDR3 end, and the germline J gene provides the missing end. The chain has TRBV19 and TRBJ2-1, with D possibly being TRBD1 (6 bases). V was shortened by 4 bases and J by 6 bases, with 16 bases between the two germline ends. Germline lookup yields CDR1 LNHDA and CDR2 SQIVND (reference sequence). The CDR3 has 15 amino acids. The covered CDR3 bases are TGTGCCAGTAGTACAGAGGGGACAAGACTCAATGAG. Translation gives CASSTEGTRLNE. The CDR3 as a whole reads CASSTEGTRLNEQFF.

There are many counts of this clone. The read terminates 3 residues ahead of where the CDR3 ends, so the germline J gene completes it. The rearrangement links TRBV6-2 or TRBV6-3 to TRBJ1-4; 7 bases align to TRBD1. CDR3 length: 14 residues. V trimming: 6 bases; J trimming: 5 bases; junction bases outside the gene matches: 6. Germline assignment: CDR1 MNHEY and CDR2 SVGEGT. The CDR3 region is CASRKTGENEKLFF. CDR3 bases read: TGTGCCAGCAGAAAAACAGGGGAGAATGAAAAA.

In this sample, this clone turned up many times. The missing CDR3 end, 3 residues past where the read stops, is filled in from the germline J gene. The rearrangement joins TRBV6-2 or TRBV6-3 to TRBJ2-3, with no clear D. Germline V gene lookup returns CDR1 MNHEY and CDR2 SVGEGT. The CDR3 is made up of 14 amino acids. V lost 2 bases, J lost 0 bases, and 6 bases lay in between. The CDR3 loop reads CASSYGRSTDTQYF. The sequenced part of the CDR3 DNA is TGTGCCAGCAGTTACGGGCGTAGCACAGATACG.

At least ten counts were recorded for this clone. The CDR3 is cut off 3 residues early in the read; its end comes from the germline J gene. The rearrangement uses TRBV18 and TRBJ1-1; 9 nucleotides align to TRBD1. Germline V lookup: CDR1 KGHSH, CDR2 LQKENI. The CDR3 has 14 amino acids. V shed 3 bases, J shed 4 bases, and the junction held 3 bases outside the gene matches. CDR3 residues: CASSPSTGGTEAFF. CDR3 DNA, as far as it was read: TGTGCCAGCTCACCTTCGACAGGGGGCACTGAA. Based on the CDR3 plus reference TRBV18 and TRBJ1-1, the full variable domain is NAGVMQNPRHLVRRRGQEARLRCSPMKGHSHVYWYRQLPEEGLKFMVYLQKENIIDESGMPKERFSAEFPKEGPSILRIQQVVRGDSAAYFCASSPSTGGTEAFFGQGTRLTVV.

In its sample, this clone was seen many times. The read comes to an end 3 residues before the CDR3 does, leaving the germline J gene to fill in the end. The chain links TRBV2 to TRBJ1-2, with 7 positions matching TRBD1. Germline trimming cut 5 bases from V and 4 bases from J; bases unmatched to any gene: 10. This CDR3 is built from 15 residues. Germline CDR1 reads SNHLY; CDR2 reads FYNNEI. The sequenced part of the CDR3 DNA is TGTGCCAGCAGTTCAACAGGGGCCACATCCTATGGC. Translation gives CASSSTGATSYG. In full, the CDR3 reads CASSSTGATSYGYTF.

This clone has ten or more counts. The missing CDR3 end, 3 residues past where the read stops, is filled in from the germline J gene. The chain is built from TRBV18 and TRBJ2-5, with 9 nucleotides matching TRBD1. The CDR3 contains 14 residues. Germline trimming cut 4 bases from V and 5 bases from J; bases unmatched to any gene: 5. From germline, CDR1 is KGHSH and CDR2 LQKENI. The CDR3 DNA, read in part, is TGTGCCAGCTCACTAGGACAGGGGTCGGAGACC. The encoded protein is CASSLGQGSET. The CDR3 in full is CASSLGQGSETQYF.

This clone occurred many times. Read sequence stops 3 residues before the CDR3 end, and the germline J gene provides the missing end. V is TRBV7-7 and J is TRBJ2-2; the D gene is possibly TRBD1 (6 bases). Trimming left V 5 bases short and J 1 base short, with 14 bases between. Germline CDR1 and CDR2: SSHAT and FNYEAQ (reference sequence). The CDR3 spans 16 residues. The part of the CDR3 DNA that was read is TGTGCCAGCAGCACAACAGGGTGGGGGAACACCGGGGAG. This codes for CASSTTGWGNTGE. The CDR3 in full is CASSTTGWGNTGELFF.

This clone has ten or more counts. Sequencing ends 3 residues short of the CDR3 end; the germline J gene provides the rest. The rearrangement joins TRBV12-3 or TRBV12-4 to TRBJ2-7, with D possibly being TRBD2 (6 bases). This CDR3 is built from 12 residues. Trimming left V 6 bases short and J 6 bases short, with 12 bases between. CDR3 sequence reads: CASRSGGGEQYF. The DNA read from the CDR3 is TGTGCCAGCAGGTCCGGGGGTGGCGAG.

This clone showed up many times. The CDR3 bases that were read are TGTGCCAGCAGTACTCAGGACAGGGCTAATTCACCC. Amino acid sequence: CASSTQDRANSP. From start to end, the CDR3 is CASSTQDRANSPLHF. The gene calls are TRBV5-5 and TRBJ1-6, with 8 positions matching TRBD1. The read finishes 3 residues shy of the CDR3 end, and the germline J gene is used to complete it. The V and J ends lost 5 bases and 6 bases, in that order; junction bases with no gene match: 7. The germline CDR1 and CDR2 sequences are SGHKS and YYEKEE (reference sequence). The length of the CDR3 is 15 residues. Looking up the rest from reference TRBV5-5 and TRBJ1-6 gives the full variable domain: DAGVTQSPTHLIKTRGQQVTLRCSPISGHKSVSWYQQVLGQGPQFIFQYYEKEERGRGNFPDRFSARQFPNYSSELNVNALLLGDSALYLCASSTQDRANSPLHFGNGTRLTVT.

Points on this clone: A read error may account for a junction end that differs from germline. The missing CDR3 end, 3 residues past where the read stops, is filled in from the germline J gene. The V call is TRBV7-6, the J call TRBJ2-7, with 8 bases identical to TRBD2. Germline lookup yields CDR1 SGHVS and CDR2 FNYEAQ. The CDR3 covers 16 residues. CDR3 DNA, as far as it was read: TGTGCCGGCAGCTTAGTAGGGAGCGGGGGTGTCTACGAG. Residues: CAGSLVGSGGVYE. The CDR3 reads in full as CAGSLVGSGGVYEQYF. Together with reference TRBV7-6 and TRBJ2-7, the CDR3 gives the full variable domain: GAGVSQSPRYKVTKRGQDVALRCDPISGHVSLYWYRQALGQGPEFLTYFNYEAQQDKSGLPNDRFSAERPEGSISTLTIQRTEQRDSAMYRCAGSLVGSGGVYEQYFGPGTRLTVT.